Each of the 29 T cell receptor beta chains below was sequenced from the same sample in a study of T cell repertoires in cytomegalovirus infection. No antigen is known for these receptors. TCRdb reprocessed the reads with MiXCR, giving one entry per CDR3 protein. In the table there are 450,000 to 650,000 distinct CDR3 sequences, almost 40% of which are singletons. This sample comprised cultured PBMCs, obtained from culture after CMV antigen stimulation. The receptor set was obtained from a human donor in good health (CMV status not recorded). Some clones in this sample may be carry-over from other donors' samples.

The chain carries TRBV24-1 and TRBJ2-1; D is ambiguous. The CDR3 length is 12 residues. Germline lookup yields CDR1 KGHDR and CDR2 SFDVKD. Trimming stripped 4 bases from V and 7 bases from J, with 7 bases between. CDR3 sequence reads: CATSERVNEQFF. CDR3 coding DNA: TGTGCCACCAGTGAAAGGGTTAATGAGCAGTTCTTC.

The CDR3 DNA reads TGTGCCAGCAGTGTACTCGGGAGACAGGAGAATTCACCCCTCCACTTT. Residues: CASSVLGRQENSPLHF. This chain joins TRBV25-1 and TRBJ1-6, with a possible D match to TRBD1 (6 bases). This CDR3 is 16 amino acids long. Germline V CDR1 and CDR2: MGHDK, SYGVNS. V lost 4 bases and J 7 bases, leaving 17 bases between the germline ends.

This clonotype was detected ten times or more. J is TRBJ1-5 and V is TRBV7-2; no clear D. The CDR3 extends over 13 amino acids. Trimming stripped 2 bases from V and 5 bases from J, with 7 bases between. Germline CDR1 SGHTA, CDR2 FQGNSA. CDR3 DNA: TGTGCCAGCAGCTTATCCTACGATCAGCCCCAGCATTTT. Amino acid sequence: CASSLSYDQPQHF.

This chain connects TRBV5-1 to TRBJ1-2; no clear D gene. This CDR3 contains 14 residues. Trimming removed 4 bases at V and 5 bases at J, with 15 bases between. Germline CDR1 and CDR2: SGHRS and YFSETQ. CDR3 bases: TGCGCCAGCAGCGGCTCCTTGCTTTGGTATGGCTACACCTTC. Translation gives CASSGSLLWYGYTF.

The rearrangement joins TRBV19 to TRBJ2-6, with 7 nucleotides matching TRBD1. This CDR3 spans 15 amino acids. Trimming removed 5 bases from V and 4 bases from J; junction bases left unmatched: 5. Germline loops: CDR1 LNHDA, CDR2 SQIVND (reference sequence). CDR3 amino acids: CASSAQGEGANVLTF. CDR3 coding DNA: TGTGCCAGTAGTGCTCAGGGGGAAGGGGCCAACGTCCTGACTTTC.

In this sample, this clonotype turned up a few times. The chain combines TRBV6-5 with TRBJ2-6; 9 positions agree with TRBD1. This CDR3 comprises 17 residues. The ends lost 6 bases at V and 1 base at J; junction bases unmatched: 7. The germline V gene encodes CDR1 MNHEY and CDR2 SVGAGI. In DNA, the CDR3 is TGTGCCAGCAGGCGATACGGGACAGGGTCTGGGGCCAACGTCCTGACTTTC. It yields the protein CASRRYGTGSGANVLTF.

This clonotype turned up a few times. The chain is built from TRBV19 and TRBJ1-5; tentative D call: TRBD1 (5 bases). There are 15 residues in the CDR3. V was clipped by 7 bases and J by 0 bases, with 13 bases between them. Germline V CDR1 and CDR2: LNHDA, SQIVND (reference sequence). CDR3 sequence: CASKTGAYSNQPQHF. CDR3 coding DNA: TGTGCCAGTAAAACAGGAGCCTATAGCAATCAGCCCCAGCATTTT.

The CDR3 DNA follows: TGCAGCGTTGACCCACAGGTGAACACTGAAGCTTTCTTT. Translating it yields CSVDPQVNTEAFF. The chain couples TRBV29-1 to TRBJ1-1, with a tentative D call TRBD1 (5 bases). V shed 3 bases and J shed 0 bases, with 8 bases lying between them. Germline V gene lookup returns CDR1 SQVTM and CDR2 ANQGSEA. The CDR3 runs to 13 residues.

The J gene is TRBJ2-7, the V gene TRBV11-2; D is unclear. The V and J ends lost 5 bases and 2 bases respectively, with 22 bases between them. Germline assignment: CDR1 SGHAT and CDR2 FQNNGV. This CDR3 contains 17 residues. The CDR3 sequence is CASSRNPGNLKAYEQYF. DNA of the CDR3: TGTGCCAGCAGCCGTAACCCTGGGAATCTCAAGGCCTACGAGCAGTACTTC. The full variable domain, its missing parts supplied by reference TRBV11-2 and TRBJ2-7, is EAGVAQSPRYKIIEKRQSVAFWCNPISGHATLYWYQQILGQGPKLLIQFQNNGVVDDSQLPKDRFSAERLKGVDSTLKIQPAKLEDSAVYLCASSRNPGNLKAYEQYFGPGTRLTVT.

This chain connects TRBV6-1 to TRBJ1-5, with a possible D match to TRBD1 (5 bases). The CDR3 loop spans 17 amino acids. Germline CDR1 and CDR2: MNHNS and SASEGT. The V gene lost 2 bases and the J gene lost 0 bases, with 14 bases spanning the gap. The CDR3 is CASSERGGGNSNQPQHF. The DNA of the CDR3 is TGTGCCAGCAGTGAAAGGGGTGGTGGGAATAGCAATCAGCCCCAGCATTTT.

In its sample, this clonotype was seen a few times. This chain joins TRBV6-1 and TRBJ2-3, with TRBD1 as a possible D gene (6 bases). Trimming left V 7 bases short and J 2 bases short, with 10 bases between. This CDR3 comprises 13 residues. CDR1 MNHNS and CDR2 SASEGT come from the germline V gene. DNA for the CDR3: TGTGCCAGCATGGGACAAACCACAGATACGCAGTATTTT. Encoded protein: CASMGQTTDTQYF.

The rearrangement uses TRBV7-2 and TRBJ2-1; tentatively, D is TRBD2 (7 bases). CDR1 is SGHTA and CDR2 is FQGNSA in the germline V gene. There are 15 residues in the CDR3. Trimming took 2 bases from V and 7 from J, leaving 15 bases between them. CDR3 sequence: CASSLQGRVLNEQFF. The CDR3 DNA reads TGTGCCAGCAGCTTACAGGGGAGGGTTTTGAATGAGCAGTTCTTC.

This clonotype was observed once. This rearrangement joins TRBV5-6 to TRBJ2-1, with D possibly matching TRBD2 (6 bases). Germline lookup yields CDR1 SGHDT and CDR2 YYEEEE. The CDR3 length is 14 residues. V lost 7 bases to trimming and J lost 5 bases, with 16 bases between them. The CDR3 DNA sequence: TGTGCCAGCCGGTGGTCGGGGGTACACAATGAGCAGTTCTTC. It translates to CASRWSGVHNEQFF. The full variable domain, with the rest looked up from reference TRBV5-6 and TRBJ2-1, is DAGVTQSPTHLIKTRGQQVTLRCSPKSGHDTVSWYQQALGQGPQFIFQYYEEEERQRGNFPDRFSGHQFPNYSSELNVNALLLGDSALYLCASRWSGVHNEQFFGPGTRLTVL.

The chain recombines TRBV12-5 with TRBJ2-1; 9 nucleotides line up with TRBD1. V lost 0 bases, J lost 0 bases, and 12 bases stayed unmatched. The CDR3 spans 20 residues. From germline, CDR1 is LGHNT and CDR2 FRNRAP. CDR3 in amino acids: CASGLVLSTGTGSSYNEQFF. The CDR3, as DNA: TGTGCTAGTGGTTTGGTACTGTCGACCGGGACAGGGAGCTCCTACAATGAGCAGTTCTTC.

Note on this clonotype: One end of the junction is discordant with germline, which a read error may explain. The chain recombines TRBV7-9 with TRBJ2-1; 12 bases are a match to TRBD2. From germline, CDR1 is SEHNR and CDR2 FQNEAQ (reference sequence). The CDR3 covers 17 residues. CDR3 DNA sequence: TGTGCCAGCAGCCCTCCTAGCGGGGGGGGGCCCTACAATGAGCGGTTCTTC. Its protein product is CASSPPSGGGPYNERFF.

The rearrangement uses TRBV6-1 and TRBJ2-7; D is unresolved. The CDR3 consists of 14 residues. CDR1 is MNHNS and CDR2 is SASEGT in the germline V gene. Trimming removed 0 bases at V and 2 bases at J, with 8 bases between. In DNA form, the CDR3 reads TGTGCCAGCAGTGAAGCGCCGGAACCCTACGAGCAGTACTTC. It is translated as CASSEAPEPYEQYF.

The genes are TRBV7-2 and TRBJ2-5; the match to TRBD2 covers 14 bases. The CDR3 totals 17 residues. Germline CDR1 and CDR2: SGHTA and FQGNSA. The J segment lost 5 bases and the V segment lost 3 bases, leaving 8 bases of the junction unmatched. CDR3 DNA: TGTGCCAGCAGCTTCCGCCGACTAGCGGGGGGGCAGGAGACCCAGTACTTC. As protein: CASSFRRLAGGQETQYF.

This clonotype came up many times. This chain uses TRBV7-2 with TRBJ2-3, with D unresolved. The V end was cut by 6 bases, the J end by 6 bases, with 10 bases between. CDR1 SGHTA and CDR2 FQGNSA come from the germline V gene. This CDR3 has 12 amino acids. As DNA, the CDR3 is TGTGCCAGCAGTTTTGACGAGGATACGCAGTATTTT. Translation gives CASSFDEDTQYF.

The V gene is TRBV7-8, the J gene TRBJ2-5; 9 positions match TRBD1. Germline CDR1 is SGHVS and CDR2 is FQNEAQ. Trimming cost V 3 bases and J 4 bases; bases outside gene matches: 18. The CDR3 contains 19 residues. The CDR3 nucleotides read TGTGCCAGCAGCTTGGAAGCCGGGACAGGGTTTTTCTTCGGAGAGACCCAGTACTTC. Protein: CASSLEAGTGFFFGETQYF. Together with reference TRBV7-8 and TRBJ2-5, the CDR3 gives the full variable domain: GAGVSQSPRYKVAKRGQDVALRCDPISGHVSLFWYQQALGQGPEFLTYFQNEAQLDKSGLPSDRFFAERPEGSVSTLKIQRTQQEDSAVYLCASSLEAGTGFFFGETQYFGPGTRLLVL.

This clonotype was recorded a few times. V is TRBV10-3 and J is TRBJ2-5; D is possibly TRBD2 (7 bases). V was clipped by 10 bases and J by 2 bases, with 14 bases between them. The CDR3 has 13 amino acids. CDR1 ENHRY and CDR2 SYGVKD come from the germline V gene. In nucleotides, the CDR3 is TGTGCCACCGGGGGGCAGGGGCAAGAGACCCAGTACTTC. Its protein is CATGGQGQETQYF.

The genes are TRBV12-3 or TRBV12-4 and TRBJ2-2; 10 bases align to TRBD2. After removal of 6 bases from V and 7 bases from J, the junction contained 8 bases not matched to a gene. The CDR3 spans 15 residues. In nucleotides, the CDR3 is TGTGCCAGCAGAATAGCGGGGGGCCGGAACGGGGAGCTGTTTTTT. The encoded protein is CASRIAGGRNGELFF.

Turning to this clonotype: A much larger clone sits a single nucleotide away, making a read error possible. DNA for the CDR3: TGTGCCAGCAGTAAGGACGACCAGCCCCGGCATTTT. It specifies CASSKDDQPRHF. V is TRBV7-2 and J is TRBJ1-5; D ambiguous. The length of the CDR3 is 12 residues. Per germline, CDR1 SGHTA and CDR2 FQGNSA.

CDR3 sequence reads: CASSSQGSGELFF. CDR3 coding DNA: TGTGCCAGCAGCTCACAGGGCTCCGGGGAGCTGTTTTTT. V gene TRBV11-2 combines with J gene TRBJ2-2, with D perhaps matching TRBD1 (6 bases). Deletions cut 4 bases from V and 6 bases from J, with 9 bases between. The CDR3 is made up of 13 amino acids. Germline values: CDR1 SGHAT, CDR2 FQNNGV.

The chain carries TRBV6-6 and TRBJ2-7; no clear D. V was clipped by 3 bases and J by 9 bases, with 12 bases between them. The CDR3 spans 12 residues. The germline V gene has CDR1 MNHNY and CDR2 SVGAGI (reference sequence). CDR3 nucleotides: TGTGCCAGCAGTTATTCCCCGGGTGGGCAGTACTTC. This gives the protein CASSYSPGGQYF.

The V and J genes are TRBV18 and TRBJ2-3, with 10 bases matching TRBD2. CDR1 KGHSH and CDR2 LQKENI come from the germline V gene. After removal of 5 bases from V and 0 bases from J, the junction contained 8 bases not matched to a gene. The CDR3 has 17 residues. The CDR3: CASSSGLALTSTDTQYF. The DNA of the CDR3 is TGTGCCAGCTCATCGGGACTAGCGTTGACTAGCACAGATACGCAGTATTTT.

The chain is built from TRBV6-2 or TRBV6-3 and TRBJ2-7, with 8 positions matching TRBD1. V was pared by 6 bases and J by 2 bases, with 0 bases of the junction left unmatched. This CDR3 has 12 amino acids. Germline CDR1 is MNHEY and CDR2 is SVGEGT. The CDR3 nucleotides read TGTGCCAGCAGGGGACAGGCCTACGAGCAGTACTTC. This gives the protein CASRGQAYEQYF.

This clonotype has a handful of counts. This rearrangement joins TRBV6-5 to TRBJ2-2; 10 bases agree with TRBD1. Trimming at V came to 4 bases and at J to 2 bases, leaving 13 bases not matched to a gene. CDR3 size: 19 residues. Per the germline V gene, CDR1 is MNHEY and CDR2 is SVGAGI. CDR3 sequence (DNA): TGTGCCAGCAGTTCTAGAAGGGACAGGGGACCTTCTAACACCGGGGAGCTGTTTTTT. Residues: CASSSRRDRGPSNTGELFF.

The V call is TRBV7-9, the J call TRBJ2-7; D not resolved. This CDR3 has 12 amino acids. Trimming left V 5 bases short and J 6 bases short, with 11 bases between. The germline CDR1 and CDR2 sequences are SEHNR and FQNEAQ (reference sequence). CDR3 residues: CASSIYGSEQYF. In DNA form, the CDR3 reads TGTGCCAGCAGCATTTACGGGTCCGAGCAGTACTTC. Full variable domain (rest looked up from reference TRBV7-9 and TRBJ2-7): DTGVSQNPRHKITKRGQNVTFRCDPISEHNRLYWYRQTLGQGPEFLTYFQNEAQLEKSRLLSDRFSAERPKGSFSTLEIQRTEQGDSAMYLCASSIYGSEQYFGPGTRLTVT.

This chain links TRBV19 with TRBJ1-1, with 7 positions matching TRBD1. The CDR3 runs to 14 residues. Germline lookup yields CDR1 LNHDA and CDR2 SQIVND (reference sequence). V lost 6 bases, J lost 4 bases, and 8 bases stayed unmatched. CDR3 bases: TGTGCCAGTAGAACCGGACAGGTTGGCACTGAAGCTTTCTTT. Protein product: CASRTGQVGTEAFF.